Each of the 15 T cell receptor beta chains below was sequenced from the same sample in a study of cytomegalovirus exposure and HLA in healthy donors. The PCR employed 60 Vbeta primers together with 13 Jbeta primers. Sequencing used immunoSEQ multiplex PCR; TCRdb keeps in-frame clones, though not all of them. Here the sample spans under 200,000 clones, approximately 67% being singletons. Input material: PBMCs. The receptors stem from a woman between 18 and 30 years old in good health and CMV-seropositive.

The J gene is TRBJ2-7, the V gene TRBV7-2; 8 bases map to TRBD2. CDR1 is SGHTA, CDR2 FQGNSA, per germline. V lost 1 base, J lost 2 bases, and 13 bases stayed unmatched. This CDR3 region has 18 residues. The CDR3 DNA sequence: TGTGCCAGCAGCTTAGGTATGAGGGCTAGCGGGCACACCTACGAGCAGTACTTC. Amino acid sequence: CASSLGMRASGHTYEQYF.

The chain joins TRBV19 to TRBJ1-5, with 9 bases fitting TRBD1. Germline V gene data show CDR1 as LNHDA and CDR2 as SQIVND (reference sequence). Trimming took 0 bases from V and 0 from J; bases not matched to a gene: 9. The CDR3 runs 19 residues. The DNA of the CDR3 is TGTGCCAGTAGTATAGAACCGGGACAGGGAGTCTATAGCAATCAGCCCCAGCATTTT. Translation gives CASSIEPGQGVYSNQPQHF.

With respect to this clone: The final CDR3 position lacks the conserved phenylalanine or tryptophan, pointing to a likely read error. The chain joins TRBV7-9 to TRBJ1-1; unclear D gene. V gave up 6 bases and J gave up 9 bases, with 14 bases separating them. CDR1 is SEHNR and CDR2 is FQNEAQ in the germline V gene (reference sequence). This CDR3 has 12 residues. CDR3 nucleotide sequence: TGTGCCAGCAGTCATACCGAGGCCAAAGCTTTCGTT. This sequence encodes CASSHTEAKAFV.

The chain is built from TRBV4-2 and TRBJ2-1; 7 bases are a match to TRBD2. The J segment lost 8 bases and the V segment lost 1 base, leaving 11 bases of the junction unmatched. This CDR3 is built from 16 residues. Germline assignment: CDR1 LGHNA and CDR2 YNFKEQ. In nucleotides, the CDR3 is TGTGCCAGCAGCCAAGGAGCAGGGACTACGTTCTATGAGCAGTTCTTC. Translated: CASSQGAGTTFYEQFF.

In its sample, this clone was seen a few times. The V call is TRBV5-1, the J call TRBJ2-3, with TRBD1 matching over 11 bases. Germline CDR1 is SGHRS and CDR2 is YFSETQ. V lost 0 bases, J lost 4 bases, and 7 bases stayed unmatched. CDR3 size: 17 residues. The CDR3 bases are TGCGCCAGCAGCTTGGTGGTAGGACAGGGGGCAGCAGATACGCAGTATTTT. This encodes CASSLVVGQGAADTQYF. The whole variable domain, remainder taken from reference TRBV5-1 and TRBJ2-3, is KAGVTQTPRYLIKTRGQQVTLSCSPISGHRSVSWYQQTPGQGLQFLFEYFSETQRNKGNFPGRFSGRQFSNSRSEMNVSTLELGDSALYLCASSLVVGQGAADTQYFGPGTRLTVL.

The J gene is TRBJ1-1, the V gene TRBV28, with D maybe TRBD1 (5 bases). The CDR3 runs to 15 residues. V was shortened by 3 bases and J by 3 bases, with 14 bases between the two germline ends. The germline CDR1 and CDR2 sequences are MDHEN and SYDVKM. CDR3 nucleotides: TGTGCCAGCAGTTTCAAGGGCGGGGGAGACACTGAAGCTTTCTTT. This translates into CASSFKGGGDTEAFF.

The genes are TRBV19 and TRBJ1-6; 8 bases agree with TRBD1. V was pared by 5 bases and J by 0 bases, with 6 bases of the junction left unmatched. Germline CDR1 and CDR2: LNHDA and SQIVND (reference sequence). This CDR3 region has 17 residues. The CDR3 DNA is TGTGCCAGTAGTGGACAGGGCCCGAGCTCCTATAATTCACCCCTCCACTTT. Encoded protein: CASSGQGPSSYNSPLHF.

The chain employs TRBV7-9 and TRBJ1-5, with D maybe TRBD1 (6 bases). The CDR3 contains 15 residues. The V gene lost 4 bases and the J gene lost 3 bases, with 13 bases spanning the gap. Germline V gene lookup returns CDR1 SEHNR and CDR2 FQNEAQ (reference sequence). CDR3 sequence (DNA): TGTGCCAGCAGCTCTACCACAGGGCACAATCAGCCCCAGCATTTT. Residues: CASSSTTGHNQPQHF. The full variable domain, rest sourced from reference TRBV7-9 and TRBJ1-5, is DTGVSQNPRHKITKRGQNVTFRCDPISEHNRLYWYRQTLGQGPEFLTYFQNEAQLEKSRLLSDRFSAERPKGSFSTLEIQRTEQGDSAMYLCASSSTTGHNQPQHFGDGTRLSIL.

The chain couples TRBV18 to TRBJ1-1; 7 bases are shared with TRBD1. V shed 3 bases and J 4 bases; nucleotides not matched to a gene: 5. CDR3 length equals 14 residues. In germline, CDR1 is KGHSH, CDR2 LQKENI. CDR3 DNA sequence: TGTGCCAGCTCACCCTCGACAGGGAGCACTGAAGCTTTCTTT. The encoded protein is CASSPSTGSTEAFF.

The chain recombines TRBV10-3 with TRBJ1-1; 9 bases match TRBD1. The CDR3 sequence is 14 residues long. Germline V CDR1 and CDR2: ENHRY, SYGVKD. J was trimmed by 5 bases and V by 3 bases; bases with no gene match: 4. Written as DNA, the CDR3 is TGTGCCATCAGTGAAAGGGACAGGGAGACTGAAGCTTTCTTT. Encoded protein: CAISERDRETEAFF.

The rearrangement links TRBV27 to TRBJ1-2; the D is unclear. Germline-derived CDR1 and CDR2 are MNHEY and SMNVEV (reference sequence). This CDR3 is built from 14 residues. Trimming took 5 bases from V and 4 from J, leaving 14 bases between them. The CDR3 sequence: CASSPGISLYGYTF. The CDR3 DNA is TGTGCCAGCAGTCCGGGGATCAGTCTCTATGGCTACACCTTC.

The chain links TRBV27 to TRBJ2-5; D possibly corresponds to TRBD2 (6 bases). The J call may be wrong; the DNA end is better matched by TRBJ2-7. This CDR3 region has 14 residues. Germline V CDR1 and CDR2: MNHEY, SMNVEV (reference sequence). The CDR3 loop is CASSHRLGLYEQYF. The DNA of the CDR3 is TGTGCCAGCAGCCACAGACTAGGGCTCTACGAGCAGTACTTC.

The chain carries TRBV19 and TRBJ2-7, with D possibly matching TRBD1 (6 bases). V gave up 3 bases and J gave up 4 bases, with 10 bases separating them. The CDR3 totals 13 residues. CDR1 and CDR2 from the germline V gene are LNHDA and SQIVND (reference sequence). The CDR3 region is CASSIADSYEQYF. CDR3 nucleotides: TGTGCCAGTAGTATCGCGGACAGTTACGAGCAGTACTTC.

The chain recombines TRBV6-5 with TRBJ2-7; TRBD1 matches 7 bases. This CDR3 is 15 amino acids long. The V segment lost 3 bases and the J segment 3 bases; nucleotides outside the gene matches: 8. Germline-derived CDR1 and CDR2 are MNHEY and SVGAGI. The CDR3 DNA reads TGTGCCAGCAGTTATTCGACAGGGTCTAGCTACGAGCAGTACTTC. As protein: CASSYSTGSSYEQYF.

CDR3 residues: CASSGNTYNEQFF. The CDR3, as DNA: TGTGCCAGTAGCGGGAATACCTACAATGAGCAGTTCTTC. The rearrangement links TRBV10-3 to TRBJ2-1, with 8 positions matching TRBD2. Germline V gene sequence: CDR1 ENHRY, CDR2 SYGVKD. V was pared by 10 bases and J by 2 bases, with 4 bases of the junction left unmatched. This CDR3 comprises 13 residues.